These 15 T cell receptor beta chains came from one sample sequenced in a study of cytomegalovirus exposure and HLA in healthy donors. PCR employed 60 Vbeta and 13 Jbeta primers. TCRdb's table, derived via immunoSEQ multiplex PCR, lists solely in-frame clones and lacks some. Among about 82,000 clones listed, 65% to 85% were seen once. The sequencing input was PBMCs. These receptor sequences come from a man aged 50 to 60 in good health and CMV-seronegative.

The chain employs TRBV2 and TRBJ1-1, with D possibly being TRBD1 (6 bases). The CDR3 sequence is 13 residues long. Germline lookup yields CDR1 SNHLY and CDR2 FYNNEI. The V and J ends lost 7 bases and 6 bases respectively, with 15 bases between them. The CDR3 DNA reads TGTGCCAGCAAGCAGACAGAGGGGGCTGAAGCTTTCTTT. Protein: CASKQTEGAEAFF.

V is TRBV5-4 and J is TRBJ2-5; D unclear. V was pared by 8 bases and J by 2 bases, with 13 bases between. The germline V gene has CDR1 SGHNT and CDR2 YYREEE (reference sequence). This CDR3 contains 13 residues. The CDR3 DNA is TGTGCCAGTAAGATTGAGGTACAAGAGACCCAGTACTTC. Encoded protein: CASKIEVQETQYF.

This clone is a singleton in its sample. The chain couples TRBV7-6 to TRBJ2-5, with a tentative D call TRBD2 (6 bases). CDR1 and CDR2 from the germline V gene are SGHVS and FNYEAQ. The V gene lost 1 base and the J gene lost 1 base, with 16 bases spanning the gap. The CDR3 sequence is 17 residues long. The DNA of the CDR3 is TGTGCCAGCAGCTTAGTCCCCCGGGGGTCTCTCCAAGAGACCCAGTACTTC. Its protein is CASSLVPRGSLQETQYF.

The chain carries TRBV7-8 and TRBJ2-1; D call uncertain. Trimming took off 6 bases at V and 0 bases at J, with 15 bases between the two ends. The CDR3 extends over 16 amino acids. From germline, CDR1 is SGHVS and CDR2 FQNEAQ. The CDR3 DNA is TGTGCCAGCAGGTTCTCCGGGTCAAGCTCCTACAATGAGCAGTTCTTC. It codes for CASRFSGSSSYNEQFF.

The chain couples TRBV6-5 to TRBJ1-1, with D perhaps TRBD1 (6 bases). Trimming took off 0 bases at V and 1 base at J, with 9 bases between the two ends. Germline CDR1 reads MNHEY; CDR2 reads SVGAGI. The CDR3 extends over 15 amino acids. The CDR3 loop is CASSYSNRANTEAFF. In DNA form, the CDR3 reads TGTGCCAGCAGTTACTCGAACAGGGCGAACACTGAAGCTTTCTTT.

The chain carries TRBV28 and TRBJ1-1, with 7 bases that match TRBD1. Unmatched junction bases numbered 4, after V lost 8 bases and J lost 1 base. The germline V gene has CDR1 MDHEN and CDR2 SYDVKM. This CDR3 spans 13 amino acids. The CDR3 sequence: CASRGQENTEAFF. DNA for the CDR3: TGTGCCAGCCGTGGACAGGAGAACACTGAAGCTTTCTTT.

This sequence joins TRBV9 and TRBJ2-1, with 10 bases that match TRBD2. V lost 5 bases, J lost 4 bases, and 6 bases stayed unmatched. CDR1 is SGDLS and CDR2 is YYNGEE in the germline V gene. The CDR3 consists of 15 residues. CDR3 loop: CASSVLSGGYNEQFF. CDR3 nucleotide sequence: TGTGCCAGCAGTGTACTTAGCGGGGGGTACAATGAGCAGTTCTTC.

The chain's CDR3 is CASSSERYGYTF. For the CDR3, the DNA is TGTGCCAGCAGCTCGGAGCGCTATGGCTACACCTTC. This sequence joins TRBV7-2 and TRBJ1-2; D gene uncertain. Germline assignment: CDR1 SGHTA and CDR2 FQGNSA. CDR3 length equals 12 residues. Between the trimmed V and J ends, which lost 4 bases and 4 bases, there was a span of 7 bases.

J is TRBJ1-1 and V is TRBV6-1; the D gene is possibly TRBD1 (5 bases). The CDR3 extends over 14 amino acids. Trimming pared 2 bases from V and 7 bases from J, leaving 14 bases between. Germline CDR1 MNHNS, CDR2 SASEGT. This CDR3 is CASSEWEGKGEAFF. DNA for the CDR3: TGTGCCAGCAGTGAATGGGAGGGGAAGGGTGAAGCTTTCTTT.

This clone has only a few counts. The chain uses TRBV7-2 and TRBJ2-5; tentative D call: TRBD2 (7 bases). This CDR3 spans 14 amino acids. Deletions cut 6 bases from V and 5 bases from J, with 16 bases between. CDR1 SGHTA and CDR2 FQGNSA come from the germline V gene. The CDR3 spells CASSFGGRRETQYF. The CDR3 DNA reads as TGTGCCAGCAGTTTCGGGGGGCGACGGGAGACCCAGTACTTC.

In this sample, this clone turned up once. This sequence joins TRBV5-5 and TRBJ2-3; 10 bases are a match to TRBD2. V shed 4 bases, J shed 6 bases, and the junction held 11 bases outside the gene matches. This CDR3 is 16 amino acids long. The germline gives CDR1 SGHKS, CDR2 YYEKEE (reference sequence). The CDR3 DNA sequence: TGTGCCAGCAGCGTTGGGAGCGGGGGGGCCGGGGATACGCAGTATTTT. Encoded protein: CASSVGSGGAGDTQYF.

The V call is TRBV5-6, the J call TRBJ1-4; D uncertain. The CDR3 has 16 amino acids. Germline V gene data show CDR1 as SGHDT and CDR2 as YYEEEE. Trimming pared 4 bases from V and 2 bases from J, leaving 15 bases between. The CDR3: CASSDLGLATNEKLFF. CDR3 coding DNA: TGTGCCAGCAGCGATCTTGGACTGGCGACTAATGAAAAACTGTTTTTT. The full variable domain, completed using reference TRBV5-6 and TRBJ1-4, is DAGVTQSPTHLIKTRGQQVTLRCSPKSGHDTVSWYQQALGQGPQFIFQYYEEEERQRGNFPDRFSGHQFPNYSSELNVNALLLGDSALYLCASSDLGLATNEKLFFGSGTQLSVL.

The chain links TRBV9 to TRBJ2-7; D is possibly TRBD1 (5 bases). V was trimmed by 0 bases and J by 2 bases, leaving 12 bases between them. The CDR3 extends over 15 amino acids. Germline CDR1 and CDR2: SGDLS and YYNGEE. DNA for the CDR3: TGTGCCAGCAGCGTAGGAGTGGGGCTCACCTACGAGCAGTACTTC. Amino acid sequence: CASSVGVGLTYEQYF.

About this clone: At one end, the junction sequence differs from germline, possibly due to a read error. Distinct nucleotide sequences in the sample also encode this CDR3. The V and J genes are TRBV6-5 and TRBJ1-3, with TRBD1 as a possible D gene (5 bases). The CDR3 totals 15 residues. CDR1 is MNHEY, CDR2 SVGAGI, per germline. The CDR3 sequence is CASSQGGAPGNTIYF. The DNA of the CDR3 is TGTGCCAGCAGCCAGGGAGGGGCCCCTGGAAACACCATATACTTT.

The rearrangement links TRBV19 to TRBJ1-5, with no clear D. Trimming removed 11 bases at V and 3 bases at J, with 23 bases between. The length of the CDR3 is 16 residues. Looked up from germline, CDR1 is LNHDA and CDR2 is SQIVND (reference sequence). CDR3 sequence: CAPRAEGKYINQPQHF. CDR3 DNA: TGTGCCCCCCGGGCCGAGGGTAAGTACATCAATCAGCCCCAGCATTTT.